This TCR beta chain is from a study of radiotherapy plus CTLA-4 blockade in lung cancer. The overall study: Disease control was seen in approximately 29% of patients, objective responses in around 20%.

Deletions cut 0 bases from V and 6 bases from J, with 6 bases between. This CDR3 has 12 residues. Germline-derived CDR1 and CDR2 are SGHRS and YFSETQ. The protocol was immunoSEQ multiplex PCR, while the TCRdb copy is restricted to in-frame clones and leaves out a portion. In the table there are about 110,000 clones, approximately 80% of which are singletons. The chain uses TRBV5-1 and TRBJ1-2; D remains unclear. The material was peripheral blood, obtained from a patient treated with radiotherapy plus ipilimumab. This sequence was found in a human donor with non-small cell lung cancer that progressed on radiotherapy plus ipilimumab. Some clones in this sample may be carry-over from other donors' samples. CDR3 residues: CASSLDQNGYTF. For the CDR3, the DNA is TGCGCCAGCAGCTTGGACCAGAATGGCTACACCTTC. Looking up the rest from reference TRBV5-1 and TRBJ1-2 gives the full variable domain: KAGVTQTPRYLIKTRGQQVTLSCSPISGHRSVSWYQQTPGQGLQFLFEYFSETQRNKGNFPGRFSGRQFSNSRSEMNVSTLELGDSALYLCASSLDQNGYTFGSGTRLTVV.